Listed here are 20 T cell receptor beta chains from one sample, sequenced in a study of CD8+ T cells in alopecia areata. Sequencing used cDNA as its template, made by extracting RNA and reverse transcribing it. Here immunoSEQ multiplex PCR was the method, and the copy in TCRdb shows in-frame clones only, minus some. The sample has under 200,000 clones, 50% to 65% seen once. Treatment indicated: oral pan-JAK inhibitor, 5-10 mg twice daily. The sequenced sample was CD4+ T cells sorted from blood, obtained at week 24, from a patient treated with tofacitinib. The receptors were gathered from a human donor with alopecia areata.

V usage is TRBV9 and J usage is TRBJ2-5, with D possibly being TRBD2 (7 bases). CDR3 length: 17 residues. CDR1 is SGDLS, CDR2 YYNGEE, per germline. V lost 0 bases and J lost 5, with 20 bases in between. CDR3 nucleotide sequence: TGTGCCAGCAGCGTAGGAGGGGGGGTTTTCCCCCGTGAGACCCAGTACTTC. Translation gives CASSVGGGVFPRETQYF.

This clone was recorded once. The chain combines TRBV30 with TRBJ1-1; TRBD1 matches 8 bases. Trimming removed 7 bases from V and 5 bases from J; junction bases left unmatched: 9. Germline CDR1 GTSNPN, CDR2 SVGIG (reference sequence). The CDR3 has 13 residues. In DNA form, the CDR3 reads TGTGCCTTCGAACCCACAGGGGGGACTGAAGCTTTCTTT. As protein: CAFEPTGGTEAFF.

This clone was seen once. The chain combines TRBV2 with TRBJ2-1, with D possibly TRBD1 on 6 matching bases. The V gene's germline CDR1 is SNHLY and CDR2 FYNNEI. The V end was cut by 8 bases, the J end by 2 bases, with 10 bases between. This CDR3 region has 13 residues. The CDR3 spells CASYRDTYNEQFF. Written as DNA, the CDR3 is TGTGCCAGCTACCGGGACACCTACAATGAGCAGTTCTTC.

The V call is TRBV10-2, the J call TRBJ2-7; perhaps TRBD2 as D (6 bases). V lost 0 bases and J lost 5, with 11 bases in between. Germline loops: CDR1 WSHSY, CDR2 SAAADI. The CDR3 is 14 amino acids. Here the CDR3 reads CASSESKDYHEQYF. The CDR3 DNA sequence: TGCGCCAGCAGTGAGTCGAAGGACTACCACGAGCAGTACTTC.

The J gene is TRBJ1-2, the V gene TRBV7-9; TRBD1 matches 7 bases. CDR3 size: 17 residues. V lost 5 bases to trimming and J lost 5 bases; unmatched junction nucleotides: 17. CDR1 is SEHNR and CDR2 is FQNEAQ in the germline V gene (reference sequence). As DNA, the CDR3 is TGTGCCAGCAGCCTCCCCCGCCGCGGGACAGATACTTATGGCTACACCTTC. Translation: CASSLPRRGTDTYGYTF.

This sequence joins TRBV30 and TRBJ1-6; 7 nucleotides line up with TRBD1. This CDR3 contains 16 residues. Germline V gene sequence: CDR1 GTSNPN, CDR2 SVGIG (reference sequence). Germline trimming cut 3 bases from V and 0 bases from J; bases unmatched to any gene: 5. CDR3 region: CAWRMTGSSYNSPLHF. CDR3 nucleotides: TGTGCCTGGAGGATGACAGGGAGCTCCTATAATTCACCCCTCCACTTT.

The V gene is TRBV2, the J gene TRBJ1-6; D unresolved. The germline CDR1 and CDR2 sequences are SNHLY and FYNNEI. V dropped 4 bases and J dropped 9 bases, with 13 bases sitting between them. The CDR3 contains 14 residues. CDR3 loop: CASSGDSDPSPLHF. Here the CDR3 DNA reads TGTGCCAGCAGTGGCGATTCGGACCCTTCACCCCTCCACTTT.

Concerning this clone: A read error may produce the germline difference seen at one junction end. The rearrangement links TRBV6-1 to TRBJ1-3; D uncertain. Germline V CDR1 and CDR2: MNHNS, SASEGT. CDR3 length equals 12 residues. The CDR3 coding sequence is TGTGCCAGCAGTGAAGCGAACGGACGGGAGATTTTT. It yields the protein CASSEANGREIF.

V gene TRBV5-1 combines with J gene TRBJ1-6; D is unclear. CDR1 and CDR2 (germline): SGHRS, YFSETQ. The V end lost 2 bases, the J end lost 7 bases, and 4 bases lay between the germline ends. The CDR3 runs to 12 residues. In nucleotides, the CDR3 is TGCGCCAGCAGCTTCGAGAATTCACCCCTCCACTTT. The encoded protein is CASSFENSPLHF.

The rearrangement joins TRBV29-1 to TRBJ2-5, with TRBD2 matching 15 bases. Trimming at V came to 7 bases and at J to 3 bases, leaving 3 bases not matched to a gene. Germline values: CDR1 SQVTM, CDR2 ANQGSEA. The CDR3 covers 14 residues. Here the CDR3 DNA reads TGCAGCGCGGGACTAGCGGGGGGAAAAGAGACCCAGTACTTC. Its protein product is CSAGLAGGKETQYF.

This clone appeared once. The chain links TRBV6-5 to TRBJ1-2; D unclear. CDR1 and CDR2 (germline): MNHEY, SVGAGI. Deletions cut 2 bases from V and 2 bases from J, with 6 bases between. This CDR3 has 13 amino acids. The CDR3: CASSYPGNYGYTF. The CDR3, as DNA: TGTGCCAGCAGTTACCCTGGGAACTATGGCTACACCTTC.

In its sample, this clone was seen a few times. The V call is TRBV5-6, the J call TRBJ2-5; 8 bases match TRBD2. Germline V gene data show CDR1 as SGHDT and CDR2 as YYEEEE. V gave up 5 bases and J gave up 3 bases; unmatched junction bases: 9. The CDR3 contains 15 residues. The CDR3 bases are TGTGCCAGCAGGGCCCCAGCGGGGGCAGAAGAGACCCAGTACTTC. Protein product: CASRAPAGAEETQYF.

The J gene is TRBJ1-6, the V gene TRBV6-5; the match to TRBD1 covers 7 bases. CDR1 and CDR2 from the germline V gene are MNHEY and SVGAGI. After removal of 6 bases from V and 4 bases from J, the junction contained 6 bases not matched to a gene. The CDR3 spans 15 residues. The CDR3 nucleotides are TGTGCCAGCAGATTTCGACAGGGTTATAATTCACCCCTCCACTTT. This translates into CASRFRQGYNSPLHF.

J is TRBJ2-3 and V is TRBV27; possibly TRBD1 for D (6 bases). Deletions cut 10 bases from V and 2 bases from J, with 19 bases between. The CDR3 consists of 15 residues. Per germline, CDR1 MNHEY and CDR2 SMNVEV (reference sequence). In DNA form, the CDR3 reads TGTGCCACTTGGTCTTTGGGGGCACCCACAGATACGCAGTATTTT. Protein product: CATWSLGAPTDTQYF.

This clone appeared a few times. The J gene is TRBJ2-1, the V gene TRBV5-1; 8 nucleotides line up with TRBD1. This CDR3 contains 15 residues. Looked up from germline, CDR1 is SGHRS and CDR2 is YFSETQ. Unmatched junction bases numbered 5, after V lost 0 bases and J lost 6 bases. The CDR3 region has the DNA TGCGCCAGCAGCTTGGAGACAGGGGTCTTCAATGAGCAGTTCTTC. It yields the protein CASSLETGVFNEQFF.

The J gene is TRBJ1-3, the V gene TRBV6-5; 10 bases fit TRBD1. Losses at the gene ends were 6 bases for V and 2 bases for J; bases not matched to a gene: 4. The CDR3 has 15 amino acids. CDR1 is MNHEY, CDR2 SVGAGI, per germline. Written as DNA, the CDR3 is TGTGCCAGCAGGCGACAGGGGGCAGCTGGAAACACCATATATTTT. Amino acids: CASRRQGAAGNTIYF.

The chain employs TRBV29-1 and TRBJ2-5; D possibly corresponds to TRBD2 (5 bases). This CDR3 has 12 residues. In germline, CDR1 is SQVTM, CDR2 ANQGSEA. V lost 3 bases to trimming and J lost 5 bases, with 10 bases between them. The CDR3 loop reads CSVDRLAETQYF. In nucleotides, the CDR3 is TGCAGCGTTGATCGGCTAGCCGAGACCCAGTACTTC.

The chain links TRBV4-2 to TRBJ2-3; 7 bases are shared with TRBD1. Germline V gives CDR1 LGHNA, CDR2 YNFKEQ. V gave up 6 bases and J gave up 4 bases; unmatched junction bases: 4. The CDR3 is 13 amino acids. CDR3 nucleotides: TGTGCCAGCAGAGCCAGGGGGTCAGATACGCAGTATTTT. It codes for CASRARGSDTQYF.

V gene TRBV29-1 combines with J gene TRBJ2-5; D not resolved. CDR1 SQVTM and CDR2 ANQGSEA come from the germline V gene. Trimming took 6 bases from V and 5 from J, leaving 7 bases between them. This CDR3 has 10 residues. CDR3 DNA: TGCAGCGTCATCGGGGAGACCCAGTACTTC. Translated: CSVIGETQYF.

This clone appeared once. This chain joins TRBV6-5 and TRBJ2-7; D may be TRBD1 (5 bases). The CDR3 runs to 13 residues. Per germline, CDR1 MNHEY and CDR2 SVGAGI. Trimming removed 5 bases from V and 3 bases from J, with 11 bases in between. The chain's CDR3 is CASSRSRVYEQYF. The CDR3 DNA sequence: TGTGCCAGCAGTCGAAGCAGGGTCTACGAGCAGTACTTC.